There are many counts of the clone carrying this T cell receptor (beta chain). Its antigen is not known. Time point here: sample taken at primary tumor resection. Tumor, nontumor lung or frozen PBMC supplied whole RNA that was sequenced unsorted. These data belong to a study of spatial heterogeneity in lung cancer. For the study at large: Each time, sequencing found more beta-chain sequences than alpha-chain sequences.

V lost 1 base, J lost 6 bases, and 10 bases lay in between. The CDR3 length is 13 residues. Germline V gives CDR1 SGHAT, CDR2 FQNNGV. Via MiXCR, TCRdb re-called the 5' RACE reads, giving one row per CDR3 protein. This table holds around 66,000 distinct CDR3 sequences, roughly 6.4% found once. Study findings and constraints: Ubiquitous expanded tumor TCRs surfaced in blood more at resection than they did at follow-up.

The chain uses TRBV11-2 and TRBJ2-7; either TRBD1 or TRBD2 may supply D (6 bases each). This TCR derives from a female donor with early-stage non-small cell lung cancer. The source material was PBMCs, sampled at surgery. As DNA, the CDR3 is TGTGCCAGCAGCTTAGGGACAGCGGGCGAGCAGTACTTC. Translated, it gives CASSLGTAGEQYF.